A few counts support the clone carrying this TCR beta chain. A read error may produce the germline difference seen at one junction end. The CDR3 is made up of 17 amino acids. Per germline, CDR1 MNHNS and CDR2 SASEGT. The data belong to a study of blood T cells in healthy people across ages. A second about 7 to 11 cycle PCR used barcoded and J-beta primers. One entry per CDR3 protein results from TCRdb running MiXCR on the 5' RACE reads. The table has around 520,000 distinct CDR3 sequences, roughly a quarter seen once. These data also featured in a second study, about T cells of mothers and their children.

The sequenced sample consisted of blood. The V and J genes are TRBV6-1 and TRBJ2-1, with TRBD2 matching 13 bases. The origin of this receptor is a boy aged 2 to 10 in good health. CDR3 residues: CASSLTSGGARYNEQFF. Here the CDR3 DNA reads TGCGCCAGCAGCCTAACTAGCGGGGGGGCCCGGTACAATGAGCAGTTCTTC.